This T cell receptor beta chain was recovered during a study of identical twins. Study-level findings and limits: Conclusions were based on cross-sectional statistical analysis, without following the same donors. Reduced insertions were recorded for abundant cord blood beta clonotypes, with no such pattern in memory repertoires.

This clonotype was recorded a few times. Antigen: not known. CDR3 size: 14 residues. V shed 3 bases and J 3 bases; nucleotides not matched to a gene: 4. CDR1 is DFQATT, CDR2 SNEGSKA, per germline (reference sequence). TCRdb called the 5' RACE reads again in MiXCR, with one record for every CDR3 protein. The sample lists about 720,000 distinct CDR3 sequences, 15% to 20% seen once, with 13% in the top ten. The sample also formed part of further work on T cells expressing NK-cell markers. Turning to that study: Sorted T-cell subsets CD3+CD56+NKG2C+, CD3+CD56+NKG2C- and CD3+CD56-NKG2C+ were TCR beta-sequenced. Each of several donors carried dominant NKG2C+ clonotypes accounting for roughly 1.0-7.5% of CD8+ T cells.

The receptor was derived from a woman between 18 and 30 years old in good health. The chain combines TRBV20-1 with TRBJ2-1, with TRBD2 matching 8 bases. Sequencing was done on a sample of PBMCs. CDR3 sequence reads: CSARGGRYYNEQFF. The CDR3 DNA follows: TGCAGTGCTAGGGGCGGGAGGTACTACAATGAGCAGTTCTTC.